These T cell receptor beta chains were read from a single sample in a study of early T cells in non-severe SARS-CoV-2 infection. TCRdb used MiXCR to reprocess the 5' RACE reads, holding one entry per CDR3 protein. The sample holds about 64,000 distinct CDR3 sequences, about 12% seen once. The material sequenced was whole blood, taken at baseline. The receptor set was obtained from an adult who was a healthcare worker with PCR-confirmed SARS-CoV-2 infection or an uninfected control (not recorded which). Both conserved end residues are part of each CDR3. A D gene is named only where the DNA matches it firmly. Clone size is shown for a subset of rows, as once, few, many or a class of expanded clone.

j_call v_call d_call clone_size cdr3_aa cdr3_nt
TRBJ2-7 TRBV6-2/TRBV6-3 TRBD2 NA CASSPGGEVTYEQYF TGTGCCAGCAGTCCTGGGGGGGAGGTCACCTACGAGCAGTACTTC
TRBJ2-3 TRBV29-1 NA NA CSVLSLSTDTQYF TGCAGCGTTCTAAGCTTAAGCACAGATACGCAGTATTTT
TRBJ2-2 TRBV11-2 TRBD1 NA CASSTGQGALVGELFF TGTGCCAGCAGCACGGGACAGGGGGCGCTTGTCGGGGAGCTGTTTTTT
TRBJ2-1 TRBV7-9 TRBD1 NA CASSFRTGEIVVEQFF TGTGCCAGCAGCTTTCGGACAGGGGAAATAGTAGTTGAGCAGTTCTTC
TRBJ2-1 TRBV19 NA few CASSMVRGVYNEQFF TGTGCCAGTAGTATGGTTAGGGGAGTCTACAATGAGCAGTTCTTC
TRBJ2-3 TRBV7-9 NA NA CASSPDSVGTDTQYF TGTGCCAGCAGCCCGGACTCAGTCGGGACAGATACGCAGTATTTT
TRBJ1-2 TRBV11-2 NA NA CASSLDSTNYGYTF TGTGCCAGCAGCTTAGACAGTACTAACTATGGCTACACCTTC
TRBJ1-1 TRBV12-3/TRBV12-4 NA many CASSLAQPGPRQAFF TGTGCCAGCAGTTTAGCCCAACCGGGCCCGAGACAAGCTTTCTTT
TRBJ2-3 TRBV18 NA NA CASSPRSGTGLGTDTQYF TGTGCCAGCTCACCAAGGTCTGGAACGGGACTGGGGACAGATACGCAGTATTTT
TRBJ2-2 TRBV7-6 NA few CASSIGTTGELFF TGTGCCAGCAGCATTGGGACAACCGGGGAGCTGTTTTTT
TRBJ2-5 TRBV28 NA many CASSLFSVVLLKETQYF TGTGCCAGCAGTTTATTTTCCGTGGTCCTGTTGAAAGAGACCCAGTACTTC
TRBJ2-7 TRBV11-2 NA NA CASSGQISYEQYF TGTGCCAGCAGCGGACAGATCTCCTACGAGCAGTACTTC
TRBJ1-1 TRBV12-3/TRBV12-4 NA many CASRRTPGRGTRTEAFF TGTGCCAGCAGACGAACCCCGGGCAGGGGCACGAGAACTGAAGCTTTCTTT
TRBJ1-1 TRBV4-3 NA few CASSQEWGRDTEAFF TGCGCCAGCAGCCAAGAATGGGGCAGGGACACTGAAGCTTTCTTT
TRBJ1-1 TRBV9 NA NA CASSTGPNTEAFF TGTGCCAGCAGCACCGGGCCGAACACTGAAGCTTTCTTT
TRBJ2-7 TRBV20-1 TRBD2 many CSARLAGEVGEQYF TGCAGTGCTAGACTAGCGGGAGAGGTGGGAGAGCAGTACTTC
TRBJ2-5 TRBV9 NA once CASSADRSSFQTQYF TGTGCCAGCAGCGCCGACAGGTCGTCGTTTCAGACCCAGTACTTC
TRBJ1-1 TRBV27 NA medium-sized CASSLRFPAGTSSWTEAFF TGTGCCAGCAGTTTAAGGTTCCCCGCAGGGACATCGAGTTGGACTGAAGCTTTCTTT
TRBJ2-7 TRBV20-1 TRBD2 many CSARSPASGIYEQYF TGCAGTGCTAGATCCCCTGCTAGCGGGATATACGAGCAGTACTTC
TRBJ2-7 TRBV6-2/TRBV6-3 NA few CASSYGGPTSYEQYF TGTGCCAGCAGTTACGGAGGACCAACCTCCTACGAGCAGTACTTC
TRBJ2-7 TRBV10-3 NA few CAISESETYEQYF TGTGCCATCAGTGAGTCGGAGACCTACGAGCAGTACTTC
TRBJ1-2 TRBV12-3/TRBV12-4 TRBD1 few CASRGQGRGYTF TGTGCCAGCAGGGGACAGGGTAGGGGCTACACCTTC
TRBJ1-1 TRBV20-1 NA NA CSAWSGNTEAFF TGCAGTGCATGGTCCGGGAACACTGAAGCTTTCTTT
TRBJ2-1 TRBV28 NA NA CASSLGTLVRNEQFF TGTGCCAGCAGCTTAGGGACCCTAGTAAGGAATGAGCAGTTCTTC
TRBJ2-7 TRBV29-1 NA once CSARGRGDEQYF TGCAGCGCAAGAGGCAGGGGGGACGAGCAGTACTTC
TRBJ2-3 TRBV7-2 NA NA CASSLVVGATDTQYF TGTGCCAGCAGCTTAGTGGTGGGGGCCACAGATACGCAGTATTTT
TRBJ2-3 TRBV19 NA many CASSIPTGSDTQYF TGTGCCAGTAGTATCCCGACAGGATCAGATACGCAGTATTTT
TRBJ1-1 TRBV7-6 TRBD1 few CASSYRYRGRDTEAFF TGTGCCAGCAGCTACCGGTACAGGGGGCGAGACACTGAAGCTTTCTTT
TRBJ2-1 TRBV6-2/TRBV6-3 NA few CASRTPRRSRGRSYNEQFF TGTGCCAGCAGAACACCCAGGAGGTCGCGGGGTCGGTCCTACAATGAGCAGTTCTTC
TRBJ2-1 TRBV28 TRBD2 NA CASLSGTTYNEQFF TGTGCCAGCCTTAGCGGGACGACCTACAATGAGCAGTTCTTC
TRBJ1-6 TRBV11-2 NA NA CASSSPRRVNNSPLHF TGTGCCAGCAGCTCTCCTCGACGGGTGAATAATTCACCCCTCCACTTT
TRBJ2-2 TRBV19 NA NA CASLTAANTGELFF TGTGCCAGCCTGACAGCAGCGAACACCGGGGAGCTGTTTTTT
TRBJ2-3 TRBV20-1 TRBD1 few CSAGDRRTDTQYF TGCAGTGCAGGGGACAGGCGCACAGATACGCAGTATTTT
TRBJ1-2 TRBV18 TRBD1 few CASSPGTVYGYTF TGTGCCAGCTCACCCGGGACAGTCTATGGCTACACCTTC
TRBJ2-2 TRBV11-2 TRBD1 NA CASRPRVVTGGPLNTGELFF TGTGCCAGCAGACCCCGGGTAGTGACAGGGGGACCCTTGAACACCGGGGAGCTGTTTTTT
TRBJ2-7 TRBV5-3 TRBD1 NA CARSFSESGQSVSYEQYF TGTGCCAGAAGCTTTTCCGAATCGGGACAGTCCGTCTCCTACGAGCAGTACTTC
TRBJ2-3 TRBV18 NA NA CASSPDRQARTQYF TGTGCCAGCTCACCCGACCGGCAGGCAAGGACGCAGTATTTT
TRBJ1-5 TRBV20-1 NA once CSASQQELNQPQHF TGCAGTGCTAGTCAACAGGAGCTCAATCAGCCCCAGCATTTT
TRBJ2-7 TRBV7-2 NA once CASSKGQAYEQYF TGTGCCAGCAGCAAGGGGCAAGCCTACGAGCAGTACTTC
TRBJ2-2 TRBV6-5 TRBD2 few CASERGHTGELFF TGTGCCAGTGAGCGGGGTCACACCGGGGAGCTGTTTTTT
TRBJ2-1 TRBV28 TRBD2 NA CASSLGTNNEQFF TGTGCCAGCAGTCTCGGGACTAACAATGAGCAGTTCTTC
TRBJ2-5 TRBV29-1 TRBD1 few CSVARTGETQYF TGCAGCGTTGCCCGGACAGGAGAGACCCAGTACTTC
TRBJ2-7 TRBV12-2 NA NA CASRSFNPGLAYYEQYF TGTGCAAGTCGCTCCTTTAACCCGGGACTAGCTTACTACGAGCAGTACTTC
TRBJ2-3 TRBV6-1 NA few CASSEESPLTSTDTQYF TGTGCCAGCAGTGAAGAAAGTCCGTTGACTAGCACAGATACGCAGTATTTT
TRBJ2-2 TRBV7-2 TRBD2 NA CASSLDVFGGRTGELFF TGTGCCAGCAGCTTAGACGTTTTTGGCGGGAGAACCGGGGAGCTGTTTTTT
TRBJ1-1 TRBV6-5 TRBD1 NA CASSLGQGVEAFF TGTGCCAGCAGTTTAGGACAGGGGGTTGAAGCTTTCTTT
TRBJ1-1 TRBV7-2 TRBD1 few CASSFRGRAAEAFF TGTGCCAGCAGCTTCAGGGGGCGGGCAGCTGAAGCTTTCTTT
TRBJ2-1 TRBV28 NA medium-sized CASSSTHEQFF TGTGCCAGCAGTTCAACCCATGAGCAGTTCTTC
TRBJ2-1 TRBV6-1 NA NA CASRRAGSSYNEQFF TGTGCCAGCAGAAGGGCCGGGAGCTCCTACAATGAGCAGTTCTTC
TRBJ2-6 TRBV20-1 TRBD1 NA CSAREIFRDRGRGANVLTF TGCAGTGCTAGAGAGATATTCCGGGACAGGGGGCGTGGGGCCAACGTCCTGACTTTC
TRBJ2-5 TRBV7-9 NA few CASSFLGDGETQYF TGTGCCAGCAGCTTTTTAGGCGACGGGGAGACCCAGTACTTC
TRBJ1-1 TRBV29-1 NA once CSVEGMNTEAFF TGCAGCGTTGAAGGGATGAACACTGAAGCTTTCTTT
TRBJ2-1 TRBV6-1 NA many CASTPTSFGPPFF TGTGCCAGCACGCCGACTAGTTTTGGGCCTCCGTTCTTC
TRBJ2-6 TRBV5-5 TRBD2 many CASSSGGSSGANVLTF TGTGCCAGCAGCTCGGGGGGAAGCTCTGGGGCCAACGTCCTGACTTTC